This T cell receptor beta chain derives from a study of T-cell memory formation after mild COVID-19. Study context: The TCR clusters were mostly specific to one donor. Study-level points and caveats: Nothing showed for sure that second-wave clones peaking on day 37 were SARS-CoV-2 specific. Some responding clones appeared in pre-infection memory, suggesting cross-reactive memory joined. Among contracting clones, CD4+ were mainly CM/EM and CD8+ enriched in EMRA.

TCRdb independently ran MiXCR on the 5' RACE reads; one entry per CDR3 protein. The data contain about 260,000 distinct CDR3 sequences, roughly 17% of them singletons. This CDR3 spans 12 amino acids. V was clipped by 1 base and J by 3 bases, with 1 base between them. The germline V gene has CDR1 LNHDA and CDR2 SQIVND (reference sequence). This clonotype showed up just a few times. Antigen specificity is unknown. Specimen: PBMCs or a T cell subset sorted from them (not recorded which). The chain is built from TRBV19 and TRBJ2-1; D is uncertain. The clonotype comes from a man younger than 35 who had mild COVID-19 (a few samples of this study predate the infection). Cell type and time point are not known. CDR3 loop: CASSIGYNEQFF. CDR3 in DNA: TGTGCCAGTAGTATAGGCTACAATGAGCAGTTCTTC.